The 31 T cell receptor beta chains reported below all come from one sample, sequenced in a study of T cell changes during pregnancy in multiple sclerosis (dated by TCRdb to about 2019). The library was obtained by the immunoSEQ multiplex PCR assay. What TCRdb holds here is the immuneACCESS table cut down to in-frame rearrangements. Part of the clones is not present; checked against another copy, under half of the missing clones reflect an unresolved V gene, and the others are unexplained. For this sample the table gives over 35,000 clones, of which about 90% were detected only once. The ten biggest clones cover around 0.48% of the sample. The input for sequencing was CD4+ T cells from peripheral blood mononuclear cells, taken in the third trimester of pregnancy. The receptors come from a female donor in good health, enrolled as a control in a pregnancy study.

The chain recombines TRBV5-6 with TRBJ1-2, with 8 bases matching TRBD1. The CDR3 extends over 13 amino acids. Germline CDR1 and CDR2: SGHDT and YYEEEE. J lost 6 bases, V lost 4 bases, and 5 bases had no gene match. This CDR3 reads CASSPGQGDGYTF. CDR3 in DNA: TGTGCCAGCAGCCCCGGACAGGGAGATGGCTACACCTTC.

This clone was detected only once. One end of the junction is discordant with germline, which a read error may explain. The J gene is TRBJ1-5, the V gene TRBV19, with D possibly matching TRBD1 (5 bases). In germline, CDR1 is LNHDA, CDR2 SQIVND (reference sequence). The CDR3 has 17 amino acids. The CDR3: CASGMGQGQAGDQPQHF. The DNA of the CDR3 is TGTGCCAGTGGTATGGGGCAGGGTCAAGCGGGCGATCAGCCCCAGCATTTT.

The V and J genes are TRBV27 and TRBJ2-7; the D gene is possibly TRBD1 (5 bases). The V and J ends lost 4 bases and 1 base respectively, with 11 bases between them. In germline, CDR1 is MNHEY, CDR2 SMNVEV (reference sequence). This CDR3 comprises 14 residues. This CDR3 reads CASSSRQRSYEQYF. For the CDR3, the DNA is TGTGCCAGCAGTTCCCGACAGAGATCCTACGAGCAGTACTTC.

This clone was counted between two and nine times. The genes are TRBV10-1 and TRBJ1-5; D gene ambiguous. CDR1 and CDR2 from the germline V gene are WNHNN and SYGVQD (reference sequence). V lost 6 bases, J lost 4 bases, and 4 bases lay in between. The CDR3 totals 11 residues. In DNA, the CDR3 is TGCGCCAGCAGCTCGAATCAGCCCCAGCATTTT. Its translation is CASSSNQPQHF.

J is TRBJ2-7 and V is TRBV29-1, with TRBD1 matching 7 bases. Germline CDR1 SQVTM, CDR2 ANQGSEA. The CDR3 is made up of 14 amino acids. V lost 1 base and J lost 4; bases outside the gene matches: 7. CDR3 bases: TGCAGCGTTGAAGCGAACAGGGGCGGGTACGAGCAGTACTTC. Protein product: CSVEANRGGYEQYF.

V and J are TRBV6-5 and TRBJ2-7; TRBD2 matches 8 bases. The CDR3 runs 16 residues. J gave up 6 bases and V 0 bases, and 10 bases lay outside the gene matches. Germline CDR1 reads MNHEY; CDR2 reads SVGAGI. CDR3 bases: TGTGCCAGCAGTTACTCCGGACTAGCAACGAACACCGAGCAGTACTTC. This translates into CASSYSGLATNTEQYF.

The genes are TRBV5-3 and TRBJ1-2; TRBD1 matches 10 bases. TRBV5-3 is noted as an ORF with a role that remains uncertain. Trimming removed 10 bases from V and 1 base from J; junction bases left unmatched: 13. The CDR3 extends over 16 amino acids. The CDR3 DNA sequence: TGTGCCTTCCCCGGGACAGGGGCCCCCTATAACTATGGCTACACCTTC. It codes for CAFPGTGAPYNYGYTF.

The chain recombines TRBV29-1 with TRBJ2-1; a weak D match, TRBD1 (6 bases). The CDR3 runs to 11 residues. In germline, CDR1 is SQVTM, CDR2 ANQGSEA. Trimming cost V 5 bases and J 8 bases, with 10 bases left between them. The chain's CDR3 is CSVNREDEQFF. In DNA, the CDR3 is TGCAGCGTTAACAGGGAAGATGAGCAGTTCTTC.

The chain has TRBV6-5 and TRBJ1-1; no clear D. Per the germline V gene, CDR1 is MNHEY and CDR2 is SVGAGI. The CDR3 has 15 amino acids. V was shortened by 2 bases and J by 1 base, with 11 bases between the two germline ends. The CDR3 sequence is CASSYGWAQNTEAFF. The CDR3 DNA reads as TGTGCCAGCAGTTACGGGTGGGCACAGAACACTGAAGCTTTCTTT.

DNA for the CDR3: TGCGCCAGCAGCCAGTCCGGGACACCAAACACCGGGGAGCTGTTTTTT. Encoded protein: CASSQSGTPNTGELFF. The gene calls are TRBV4-1 and TRBJ2-2, with a possible D match to TRBD1 (6 bases). CDR3 length: 16 residues. Germline CDR1 is MGHRA and CDR2 is YSYEKL. V lost 3 bases and J lost 2, with 13 bases in between.

The chain couples TRBV18 to TRBJ1-4, with TRBD1 matching 7 bases. The germline V gene encodes CDR1 KGHSH and CDR2 LQKENI. V gave up 4 bases and J gave up 2 bases; unmatched junction bases: 16. This CDR3 is 19 amino acids long. Written as DNA, the CDR3 is TGTGCCAGCTCACACGGGACAGTTCTAGATCGGCGGACTAATGAAAAACTGTTTTTT. Its protein is CASSHGTVLDRRTNEKLFF.

The chain couples TRBV18 to TRBJ1-1; 11 positions agree with TRBD1. Per the germline V gene, CDR1 is KGHSH and CDR2 is LQKENI. With V trimmed by 4 bases and J by 4 bases, 5 bases remained unmatched. The CDR3 has 15 residues. This CDR3 is CASSRDRGSFTEAFF. The CDR3 DNA sequence: TGTGCCAGCTCACGGGACAGGGGGTCGTTCACTGAAGCTTTCTTT.

For the CDR3, the DNA is TGTGCCTGCACCCCGCCTAGCGGGAGGGGTAATGAGCAGTTCTTC. It codes for CACTPPSGRGNEQFF. This sequence joins TRBV30 and TRBJ2-1; TRBD2 matches 12 bases. Trimming took 6 bases from V and 7 from J; bases not matched to a gene: 10. From germline, CDR1 is GTSNPN and CDR2 SVGIG (reference sequence). The CDR3 extends over 15 amino acids.

The chain joins TRBV5-8 to TRBJ1-1, with D unclear. Germline V CDR1 and CDR2: SGHTS, YDEGEE. CDR3 length: 11 residues. The germline V and J ends were trimmed by 0 bases and 7 bases, with 4 bases remaining between them. The CDR3, as DNA: TGTGCCAGCAGCTTGGACAGTGAAGCTTTCTTT. Its translation is CASSLDSEAFF.

This chain uses TRBV30 with TRBJ1-3, with D possibly matching TRBD1 (5 bases). There are 14 residues in the CDR3. The germline V gene has CDR1 GTSNPN and CDR2 SVGIG (reference sequence). With 5 bases removed from V and 3 bases from J, the gap between germline ends came to 14 bases. CDR3 residues: CAWGGGFGGNTIYF. CDR3 DNA: TGTGCCTGGGGGGGAGGGTTCGGTGGAAACACCATATATTTT.

The chain couples TRBV15 to TRBJ1-2; tentative D call: TRBD1 (5 bases). With 3 bases removed from V and 4 bases from J, the gap between germline ends came to 9 bases. This CDR3 comprises 13 residues. Germline CDR1 is LNHNV and CDR2 is YYDKDF (reference sequence). This chain's CDR3 is CATSSGQSYGYTF. In DNA form, the CDR3 reads TGTGCCACCAGCAGCGGACAAAGCTATGGCTACACCTTC. The full variable domain, with the rest looked up from reference TRBV15 and TRBJ1-2, is DAMVIQNPRYQVTQFGKPVTLSCSQTLNHNVMYWYQQKSSQAPKLLFHYYDKDFNNEADTPDNFQSRRPNTSFCFLDIRSPGLGDTAMYLCATSSGQSYGYTFGSGTRLTVV.

CDR3 sequence (DNA): TGTGCCAGCGCCGGGACAGGCAGTATCTACGAGCAGTACTTC. It encodes CASAGTGSIYEQYF. The chain has TRBV25-1 and TRBJ2-7, with 8 bases aligning to TRBD1. The CDR3 runs to 14 residues. Germline lookup yields CDR1 MGHDK and CDR2 SYGVNS. The V segment lost 8 bases and the J segment 3 bases; nucleotides outside the gene matches: 9.

V and J are TRBV4-2 and TRBJ2-1, with a tentative D call TRBD1 (7 bases). From germline, CDR1 is LGHNA and CDR2 YNFKEQ. The CDR3 covers 14 residues. V dropped 4 bases and J dropped 9 bases, with 16 bases sitting between them. CDR3 region: CASSPKEGAGEQFF. The CDR3, as DNA: TGTGCCAGCAGCCCCAAGGAGGGGGCGGGTGAGCAGTTCTTC.

The chain links TRBV19 to TRBJ2-7; the D gene is possibly TRBD1 (6 bases). Germline values: CDR1 LNHDA, CDR2 SQIVND (reference sequence). The V and J ends lost 7 bases and 4 bases respectively, with 17 bases between them. This CDR3 spans 14 amino acids. The CDR3 here is CASNRGHSPYEQYF. The CDR3 DNA sequence: TGTGCCAGTAACCGGGGACACTCGCCATACGAGCAGTACTTC.

The chain recombines TRBV11-2 with TRBJ2-7; possibly TRBD1 for D (5 bases). V was trimmed by 2 bases and J by 0 bases, leaving 14 bases between them. CDR3 length equals 16 residues. Germline CDR1 and CDR2: SGHAT and FQNNGV. CDR3 DNA: TGTGCCAGCAGCTTAAGGGGTAGCCACACCTCCTACGAGCAGTACTTC. Translation gives CASSLRGSHTSYEQYF.

The chain is built from TRBV4-2 and TRBJ1-2, with D perhaps matching TRBD1 (6 bases). Trimming pared 0 bases from V and 11 bases from J, leaving 16 bases between. Germline CDR1 LGHNA, CDR2 YNFKEQ. The CDR3 has 14 residues. This CDR3 is CASSQDLFDRTYTF. The CDR3 region has the DNA TGTGCCAGCAGCCAAGATTTATTTGACAGGACGTACACCTTC.

The chain employs TRBV6-5 and TRBJ2-2; weak D call: TRBD2 (6 bases). Per the germline V gene, CDR1 is MNHEY and CDR2 is SVGAGI. Trimming removed 6 bases at V and 8 bases at J, with 10 bases between. This CDR3 comprises 12 residues. The CDR3 nucleotides read TGTGCCAGCAGCGTAGCGGCGGGGGAGCTGTTTTTT. Translated, it gives CASSVAAGELFF.

The V and J genes are TRBV28 and TRBJ2-5; 14 bases align to TRBD2. Germline V lookup: CDR1 MDHEN, CDR2 SYDVKM. The junction had 9 bases not matched to a gene; V was cut back by 6 bases and J by 3 bases. The CDR3 totals 17 residues. This chain's CDR3 is CASRSTGTSGGKETQYF. The DNA for the CDR3 is TGTGCCAGCAGATCTACCGGGACTAGCGGGGGCAAAGAGACCCAGTACTTC.

V usage is TRBV7-3 and J usage is TRBJ2-3; perhaps TRBD1 as D (5 bases). Germline CDR1 reads SGHTA; CDR2 reads FQGTGA. Trimming took 4 bases from V and 0 from J, leaving 23 bases between them. The CDR3 covers 19 residues. As DNA, the CDR3 is TGTGCCAGCAGCTCTCCCAGGGATAGCCCCAGAACTAGCACAGATACGCAGTATTTT. Amino acids: CASSSPRDSPRTSTDTQYF.

The J gene is TRBJ1-4, the V gene TRBV12-5, with D possibly being TRBD1 (6 bases). Germline V gene lookup returns CDR1 LGHNT and CDR2 FRNRAP. Trimming removed 6 bases from V and 4 bases from J, with 12 bases in between. The CDR3 is made up of 14 amino acids. The CDR3, as DNA: TGTGCTAGTGGCCCCGGACAGTTTAATGAAAAACTGTTTTTT. Its translation: CASGPGQFNEKLFF.

The rearrangement joins TRBV9 to TRBJ2-2; D call uncertain. This CDR3 region has 13 residues. V was clipped by 0 bases and J by 6 bases, with 6 bases between them. Germline CDR1 SGDLS, CDR2 YYNGEE. This CDR3 reads CASSVVEAGELFF. In DNA form, the CDR3 reads TGTGCCAGCAGCGTAGTAGAAGCCGGGGAGCTGTTTTTT.

The chain employs TRBV11-2 and TRBJ2-5; TRBD1 agrees at 11 bases. This CDR3 has 18 residues. Germline CDR1 reads SGHAT; CDR2 reads FQNNGV. V was clipped by 5 bases and J by 2 bases; unmatched bases: 13. The CDR3 coding sequence is TGTGCCAGCAGCAGGGGGACCCCGGACAGGGGGCTACAAGAGACCCAGTACTTC. Protein sequence: CASSRGTPDRGLQETQYF.

The genes are TRBV21-1 and TRBJ2-3; the D call of TRBD2 is as the table states it, not checked on the DNA. TRBV21-1 is shown as a pseudogene. There are 20 residues in the CDR3. CDR3: CASSKVIGKAGGYSTDTQYF. As DNA, the CDR3 is TGTGCCAGCAGCAAAGTCATAGGAAAAGCGGGGGGTTATAGCACAGATACGCAGTATTTT.

The chain employs TRBV19 and TRBJ1-1; D unresolved. Germline CDR1 LNHDA, CDR2 SQIVND (reference sequence). The CDR3 is made up of 14 amino acids. V lost 7 bases to trimming and J lost 3 bases, with 15 bases between them. The CDR3 DNA sequence: TGTGCCAGTACCTACGGGAACACCCACACTGAAGCTTTCTTT. Encoded protein: CASTYGNTHTEAFF.

V is TRBV28 and J is TRBJ1-3; D is unclear. This CDR3 has 14 amino acids. Germline V gene data show CDR1 as MDHEN and CDR2 as SYDVKM. The V and J ends lost 4 bases and 4 bases respectively, with 11 bases between them. CDR3 in amino acids: CASSSGYDGNTIYF. The CDR3 DNA follows: TGTGCCAGCAGTTCGGGGTATGACGGAAACACCATATATTTT.

This chain links TRBV9 with TRBJ2-3, with 11 bases lining up with TRBD1. The CDR3 totals 13 residues. Germline values: CDR1 SGDLS, CDR2 YYNGEE. The junction had 4 bases not matched to a gene; V was cut back by 4 bases and J by 9 bases. This chain's CDR3 is CASSTGQGGTQYF. The CDR3 coding sequence is TGTGCCAGCAGCACGGGACAGGGGGGCACGCAGTATTTT.